The entry that follows covers one T cell receptor beta chain sequence. Germline V gives CDR1 SGDLS, CDR2 YYNGEE. Trimming cost V 1 base and J 0 bases, with 11 bases left between them. CDR3 length: 16 residues. Naive CD45RA+ and memory CD45RA-negative subsets were split from CD4+ cells. Genomic DNA from each subset was divided evenly over several immunoSEQ plates. Source study methods: Filtering of immunoSEQ junctional sequences could not match full-length read filtering. Clones were read by immunoSEQ multiplex PCR, and TCRdb kept only the in-frame ones, dropping some. Clone size and V and J calls were adopted from that table, with D and trimming inferred from the DNA. Of 950,000 to 1,300,000 clones detected, 65% to 80% appear once; the ten largest clones hold approximately 1.5%. The data stem from a study of shared clonotypes between healthy human individuals. Study-wide context: Each donor's CD8 memory used one plate, CD8 naive two, each CD4 subset three.

The J gene is TRBJ2-1, the V gene TRBV9; D is possibly TRBD2 (5 bases). The sequence was obtained from a man between 18 and 29 years old in good health. Sequenced: memory CD4+ T cells sorted from blood. This sample's subset: CD45RA-negative fraction. The CDR3 region has the DNA TGTGCCAGCAGCGTACGAACGGGGAGCTCCTACAATGAGCAGTTCTTC. Protein sequence: CASSVRTGSSYNEQFF.